This T cell receptor beta chain was retrieved from a study of blood T cell repertoires in COVID-19. Across the whole study: Acute and convalescent COVID-19 specimens originated in the United States, Italy and Spain. T cells, B-cell-depleted T cells, or PBMCs provided the cDNA or gDNA that served as material.

Original processing methods: Amplifying reference gene primers gave estimates of nucleated cell counts. This table comes from immunoSEQ multiplex PCR, and its TCRdb copy is limited to in-frame clones, with some not included. Clonal size and the V and J genes are those of that table, whereas D and trimming came from the DNA. The repertoire holds about 190,000 clones, with 65% to 85% as singletons. This clone has only a few counts. The sample comprised peripheral blood. The receptor comes from a man aged 50-60 years with active or convalescent COVID-19.

This chain's CDR3 is CASSQEKSDYEQYF. The CDR3 DNA sequence: TGTGCCAGCAGCCAAGAAAAGAGTGACTACGAGCAGTACTTC. The chain employs TRBV4-2 and TRBJ2-7; D is uncertain. This CDR3 has 14 amino acids. V dropped 0 bases and J dropped 3 bases, with 9 bases sitting between them. The germline V gene encodes CDR1 LGHNA and CDR2 YNFKEQ.